The clone carrying this T cell receptor beta chain was observed at least ten times. This specimen belongs to a study of blood T cell repertoires in COVID-19. Produced via immunoSEQ multiplex PCR; TCRdb's table is partial and in-frame only. Of about 370,000 clones listed, around nine tenths are singletons. The sequence derives from a woman aged 25 to 39 who had recovered from COVID-19. Sequenced: PBMCs or T cells enriched from blood (not recorded which).

CDR3 amino acids: CASSLFSLAGGWKETQYF. The CDR3 coding sequence is TGTGCCAGCAGCTTATTCTCTTTAGCGGGAGGATGGAAAGAGACCCAGTACTTC. The chain links TRBV11-2 to TRBJ2-5; 10 nucleotides agree with TRBD2. Germline V gene sequence: CDR1 SGHAT, CDR2 FQNNGV. Losses at the gene ends were 2 bases for V and 3 bases for J; bases not matched to a gene: 12. CDR3 length equals 18 residues.